The 7 T cell receptor beta chains reported below all come from one sample, sequenced in a study of T cells in localized non-small cell lung cancer. Profiling relied on immunoSEQ multiplex PCR, and the TCRdb table lists in-frame clones only, not all of them. The sample yields tens of thousands of clones, roughly 89% seen once. The source was peripheral blood, collected before any cancer treatment. The source of these receptors is a man aged 35 to 69 with stage I squamous cell lung carcinoma.

The chain links TRBV4-3 to TRBJ1-5, with D uncertain. Trimming took off 4 bases at V and 6 bases at J, with 16 bases between the two ends. CDR3 length: 15 amino acids. The germline V gene encodes CDR1 LGHNA and CDR2 YSLEER. The CDR3: CASSPGTGAGQPQHF. The CDR3 coding sequence is TGCGCCAGCAGCCCGGGTACGGGCGCGGGTCAGCCCCAGCATTTT.

This clone was seen a single time. This sequence joins TRBV28 and TRBJ2-1; TRBD2 agrees at 11 bases. Per the germline V gene, CDR1 is MDHEN and CDR2 is SYDVKM. There are 15 residues in the CDR3. V trimming: 6 bases; J trimming: 4 bases; junction bases outside the gene matches: 5. As DNA, the CDR3 is TGTGCCAGCAGGCAGGGACTAGCGGCTTACAATGAGCAGTTCTTC. As protein: CASRQGLAAYNEQFF. The variable domain in full, completed from reference TRBV28 and TRBJ2-1, reads DVKVTQSSRYLVKRTGEKVFLECVQDMDHENMFWYRQDPGLGLRLIYFSYDVKMKEKGDIPEGYSVSREKKERFSLILESASTNQTSMYLCASRQGLAAYNEQFFGPGTRLTVL.

V usage is TRBV11-2 and J usage is TRBJ2-7, with D possibly being TRBD1 (6 bases). The CDR3 covers 14 residues. The germline V gene has CDR1 SGHAT and CDR2 FQNNGV. Trimming removed 4 bases at V and 0 bases at J, with 10 bases between. The CDR3 protein is CASSSQGSSYEQYF. The DNA for the CDR3 is TGTGCCAGCAGCTCACAGGGATCCTCCTACGAGCAGTACTTC.

The rearrangement joins TRBV18 to TRBJ2-5, with 7 bases that match TRBD2. This CDR3 contains 14 residues. Trimming at V came to 4 bases and at J to 5 bases, leaving 7 bases not matched to a gene. Germline V gene lookup returns CDR1 KGHSH and CDR2 LQKENI. CDR3 bases: TGTGCCAGCTCACTCGGATTTAGCGGGGAGACCCAGTACTTC. This sequence encodes CASSLGFSGETQYF.

The chain couples TRBV28 to TRBJ2-1; 9 bases are shared with TRBD2. The V gene end was trimmed by 7 bases and the J gene end by 8 bases; junction bases not matched to a gene: 9. Germline assignment: CDR1 MDHEN and CDR2 SYDVKM. This CDR3 contains 14 residues. CDR3 amino acids: CASIPSGETDEQFF. Here the CDR3 DNA reads TGTGCCAGCATCCCTAGCGGGGAGACAGATGAGCAGTTCTTC.

This clone has a handful of counts. This chain uses TRBV6-5 with TRBJ1-3; maybe TRBD1 (6 bases). Germline V gene sequence: CDR1 MNHEY, CDR2 SVGAGI. Trimming shortened V by 6 bases and J by 4 bases, and 10 bases separated the two germline ends. The CDR3 is 13 amino acids. The CDR3 nucleotides are TGTGCCAGCAGGAGGACAGACGGAAACACCATATATTTT. Translated: CASRRTDGNTIYF.

The table lists this clone with a count of one. The V gene is TRBV7-2, the J gene TRBJ1-3, with D hard to call. Trimming took off 1 base at V and 0 bases at J, with 10 bases between the two ends. CDR1 is SGHTA and CDR2 is FQGNSA in the germline V gene. The CDR3 contains 16 residues. The DNA of the CDR3 is TGTGCCAGCAGCTTAGTGGTTCAGAGCTCTGGAAACACCATATATTTT. This translates into CASSLVVQSSGNTIYF.